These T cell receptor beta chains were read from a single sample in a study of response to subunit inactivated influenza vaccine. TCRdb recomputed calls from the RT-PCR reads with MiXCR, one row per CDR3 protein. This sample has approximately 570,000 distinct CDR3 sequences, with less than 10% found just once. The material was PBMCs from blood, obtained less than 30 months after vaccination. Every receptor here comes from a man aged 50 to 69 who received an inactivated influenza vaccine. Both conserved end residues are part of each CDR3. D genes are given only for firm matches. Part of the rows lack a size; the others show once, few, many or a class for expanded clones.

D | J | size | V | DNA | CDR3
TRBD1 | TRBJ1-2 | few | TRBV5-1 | TGCGCCAGCAGCGCCAATCCGGGACAGGAGTTAAGTGGCTACACCTTC | CASSANPGQELSGYTF
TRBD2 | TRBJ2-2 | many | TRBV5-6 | TGTGCCAGCAGCTTGGCCTTAGCGGGACCCACCGGGGAGCTGTTTTTT | CASSLALAGPTGELFF
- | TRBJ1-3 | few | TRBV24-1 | TGTGCCACCAGTGATTCGAGGACCGCCAGCTCTGGAAACACCATATATTTT | CATSDSRTASSGNTIYF
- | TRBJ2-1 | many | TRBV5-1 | TGCGCCAGCAGCTTGCTTGGGGTTAATGAGCAGTTCTTC | CASSLLGVNEQFF
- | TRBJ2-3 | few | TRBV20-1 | TGCAGTGCTAGATCCCCAGGGCGCAGAGATACGCAGTATTTT | CSARSPGRRDTQYF
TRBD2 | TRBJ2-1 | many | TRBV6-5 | TGTGCCAGCAGTTACGGGCTAGCGGTCCCTGGGGCCGAGCAGTTCTTC | CASSYGLAVPGAEQFF
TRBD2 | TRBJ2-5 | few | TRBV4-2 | TGTGCCAGCAGCCAAGCGGTTAGCGGGGGAGAGACCCAGTACTTC | CASSQAVSGGETQYF
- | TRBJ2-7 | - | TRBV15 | TGTGCCACCAGCCCGATAGGAAATAGGAACGAGCAGTACTTC | CATSPIGNRNEQYF
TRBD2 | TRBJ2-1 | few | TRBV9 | TGTGCCAGCAGCCCGAGCGCGGGAGCTTACAATGAGCAGTTCTTC | CASSPSAGAYNEQFF
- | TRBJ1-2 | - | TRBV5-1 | TGCGCCAGCAGCCCGATCCAGGTTGGCTATGGCTACACCTTC | CASSPIQVGYGYTF
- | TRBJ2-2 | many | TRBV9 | TGTGCCAGCAGCGTAGAACCCCGAACAGGGAGCGGGGAGCTGTTTTTT | CASSVEPRTGSGELFF
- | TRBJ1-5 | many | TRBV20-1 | TGCAGTGCTAGAGAAAGCCAGAGAATACCGCCCCAGCATTTT | CSARESQRIPPQHF
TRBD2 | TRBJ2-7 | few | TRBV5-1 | TGCGCCAGCAGCCCAGGCGGCGGGAGATCCTACGAGCAGTACTTC | CASSPGGGRSYEQYF
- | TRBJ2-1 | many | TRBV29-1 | TGCAGCGTTGGTGGTTTGACGGGAGCGGTTGAGCAGTTCTTC | CSVGGLTGAVEQFF
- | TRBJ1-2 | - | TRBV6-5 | TGTGCCAGCAGTTACTCATCAGGGAAATATGGCTACACCTTC | CASSYSSGKYGYTF
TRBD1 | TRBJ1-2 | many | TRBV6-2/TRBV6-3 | TGTGCCAGCAGCCCTACCGTAGAGGGACAGCTGAGTAACTATGGCTACACCTTC | CASSPTVEGQLSNYGYTF
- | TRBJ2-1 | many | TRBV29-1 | TGCAGCGTTCGGAGAGGAGGAAATGAGCAGTTCTTC | CSVRRGGNEQFF
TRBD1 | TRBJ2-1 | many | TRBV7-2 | TGTGCCAGCAGCTTAGCCGGGACAGGCGCCTACAATGAGCAGTTCTTC | CASSLAGTGAYNEQFF
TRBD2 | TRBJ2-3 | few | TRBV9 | TGTGCCAGCAGCGAGGGGACTAGCGGGGCAGATACGCAGTATTTT | CASSEGTSGADTQYF
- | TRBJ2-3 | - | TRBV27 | TGTGCCAGCAACCCCATGCCGGACAGAGGGGGAGGGGATACGCAGTATTTT | CASNPMPDRGGGDTQYF
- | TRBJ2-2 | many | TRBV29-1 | TGCAGCGTCCTAAAGGGCGCGAACACCGGGGAGCTGTTTTTT | CSVLKGANTGELFF
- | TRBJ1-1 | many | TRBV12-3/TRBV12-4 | TGTGCCAGCAGTCAGGGACCGATGTTTACTGAAGCTTTCTTT | CASSQGPMFTEAFF
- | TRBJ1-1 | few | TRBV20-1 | TGCAGTGCTAAGCCGGGAGCGAACACTGAAGCTTTCTTT | CSAKPGANTEAFF
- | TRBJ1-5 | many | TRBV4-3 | TGCGCCAGCAGCCAAGTCGCGTTTGGGTCTCAGCCCCAGCATTTT | CASSQVAFGSQPQHF
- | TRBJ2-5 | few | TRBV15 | TGTGCCACCAGCAGCCAAGAGACCCAGTACTTC | CATSSQETQYF
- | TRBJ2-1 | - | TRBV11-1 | TGTGCCAGCACCCCGGGTAGTTGGGATGAGCAGTTCTTC | CASTPGSWDEQFF
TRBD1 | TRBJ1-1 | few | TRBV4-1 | TGCGCCAGCAGCCAAGATTTGTTTTCGATTCACGGACAGGCTTCGAACACTGAAGCTTTCTTT | CASSQDLFSIHGQASNTEAFF
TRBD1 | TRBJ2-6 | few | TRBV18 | TGTGCCAGCTCGTCGGGACAGGGTGCTGGGGCCAACGTCCTGACTTTC | CASSSGQGAGANVLTF
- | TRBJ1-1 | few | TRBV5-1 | TGCGCCAGCAGCACCGGGGCCAGTGGGACTGAAGCTTTCTTT | CASSTGASGTEAFF
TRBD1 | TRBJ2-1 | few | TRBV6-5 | TGTGCCAGCAGTTACGGGACAGGCTACCCCAATGAGCAGTTCTTC | CASSYGTGYPNEQFF
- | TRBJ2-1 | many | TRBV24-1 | TGTGCCACCAGTGATTTAGACAGCATCCAGCTCGATGAGCAGTTCTTC | CATSDLDSIQLDEQFF
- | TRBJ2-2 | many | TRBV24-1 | TGTGCCACCAGTGCGCGGGGACCGAACACCGGGGAGCTGTTTTTT | CATSARGPNTGELFF
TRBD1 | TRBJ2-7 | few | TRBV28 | TGTGCCAGCAGTTCGACAGGGGGCAATCCCTTACGGGAGAAGTACGAGCAGTACTTC | CASSSTGGNPLREKYEQYF
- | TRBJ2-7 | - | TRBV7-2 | TGTGCCAGCAGCTTAGCGGAGGCCTACGAGCAGTACTTC | CASSLAEAYEQYF
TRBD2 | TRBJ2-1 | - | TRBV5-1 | TGCGCCAGCAGCCAGACTAGCGGGGGGGCCGGAATCTACAATGAGCAGTTCTTC | CASSQTSGGAGIYNEQFF
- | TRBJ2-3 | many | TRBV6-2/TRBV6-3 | TGTGCCAGCAGTTACTGGGCAGCGACAGGCACAGATACGCAGTATTTT | CASSYWAATGTDTQYF
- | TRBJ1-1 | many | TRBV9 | TGTGCCAGCAGCGTAAGCCAGGAGAACACTGAAGCTTTCTTT | CASSVSQENTEAFF
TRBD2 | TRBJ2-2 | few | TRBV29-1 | TGCAGCGCTAGCGGGTTTAGCTCTTCCGGGGAGCTGTTTTTT | CSASGFSSSGELFF
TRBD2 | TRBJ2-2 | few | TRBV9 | TGTGCCAGCAGCGCGGGGGGGGCTTACACCGGGGAGCTGTTTTTT | CASSAGGAYTGELFF
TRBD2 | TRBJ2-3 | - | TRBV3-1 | TGTGCCAGCAGAAAGCGGGACCCTTGCACAGATACGCAGTATTTT | CASRKRDPCTDTQYF
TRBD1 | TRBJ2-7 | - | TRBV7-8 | TGTGCCAGCAGTTGGACAGGGCTTGAGCAGTACTTC | CASSWTGLEQYF
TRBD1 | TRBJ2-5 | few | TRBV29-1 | TGCAGCGTTGCCCGACAGGGGTGGGAACAAGAGACCCAGTACTTC | CSVARQGWEQETQYF
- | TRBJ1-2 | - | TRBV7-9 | TGTGCCAGCAGCCAAACGCTGACAGAAGACCGATTTCCCCTCTTC | CASSQTLTEDRFPLF
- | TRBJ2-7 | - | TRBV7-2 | TGTGCCAGCAGCTCCACCCCCGGGATTGCCTACGAGCAGTACTTC | CASSSTPGIAYEQYF
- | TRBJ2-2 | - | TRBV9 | TGTGCCAGCACCCTTGGGAGCTCGAACACCGGGGAGCTGTTTTTT | CASTLGSSNTGELFF
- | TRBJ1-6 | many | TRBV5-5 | TGTGCCAGCAGCTTGTGGGGGGTTGATTCACCCCTCCACTTT | CASSLWGVDSPLHF
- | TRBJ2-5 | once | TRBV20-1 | TGCAGTGCTACGACCCCGTTGACGGAGACCCAGTACTTC | CSATTPLTETQYF
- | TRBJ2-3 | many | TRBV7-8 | TGTGCCAGCAGCTTAGCGATTAGCGGTACTGCAGATACGCAGTATTTT | CASSLAISGTADTQYF